Given below is one T cell receptor beta chain in context. One entry per CDR3 protein results from TCRdb running MiXCR on the 5' RACE reads. Here the sample spans around 11,000 distinct CDR3 sequences, more than 45% being singletons. The CDR3 consists of 12 residues. V was trimmed by 3 bases and J by 3 bases, leaving 6 bases between them. Germline V CDR1 and CDR2: SEHNR, FQNEAQ (reference sequence). The sample was tumor-infiltrating naive CD4+ T cells sorted from the breast tumor. Subset here: naive CD4+ T cells, CD4+CD45RA+CD25-. The TCR sequence derives from a female donor with breast cancer. The chain employs TRBV7-9 and TRBJ2-7; no clear D. As DNA, the CDR3 is TGTGCCAGCAGCTTTCAGGTCTACGAGCAGTACTTC. Amino acid sequence: CASSFQVYEQYF.